One and the same sample provided the 8 T cell receptor beta chains below, sequenced in a study of Ad26.COV2.S vaccination and SARS-CoV-2 variants. Treatment in this sample: roughly 19 received Ad26.COV2.S at low or high dose, single or two shots; roughly 5 received placebo; per-sample allocation not given. At day 63 after the first vaccine or placebo injection, samples were drawn. Data came from immunoSEQ multiplex PCR; TCRdb stores just in-frame clones and leaves some out. The table lists over 400,000 clones, around 93% of them singletons, with around 1.7% in the top ten. The source was peripheral blood, collected in a trial of Ad26.COV2.S vaccine versus placebo. The origin of the receptors is a person between 18 and 65 years old who received the Ad26.COV2.S COVID-19 vaccine or a placebo.

The V and J genes are TRBV28 and TRBJ2-7, with a weak D call TRBD1 (6 bases). The length of the CDR3 is 15 residues. Trimming stripped 3 bases from V and 2 bases from J, with 14 bases between. Germline assignment: CDR1 MDHEN and CDR2 SYDVKM. This chain's CDR3 is CASSLVIRGTYEQYF. The CDR3 DNA sequence: TGTGCCAGCAGTTTGGTTATCAGGGGTACCTACGAGCAGTACTTC.

The gene calls are TRBV7-6 and TRBJ2-7, with 9 bases matching TRBD1. The CDR3 is 15 residues long. Germline lookup yields CDR1 SGHVS and CDR2 FNYEAQ. With 0 bases clipped from V and 4 bases from J, the junction kept 4 bases outside the gene matches. DNA of the CDR3: TGTGCCAGCAGCTTAGCCGGGACAGGGCAATACGAGCAGTACTTC. Protein product: CASSLAGTGQYEQYF.

The chain couples TRBV9 to TRBJ2-7, with 9 bases that match TRBD1. Trimming at V came to 5 bases and at J to 4 bases, leaving 13 bases not matched to a gene. This CDR3 is 16 amino acids long. Per the germline V gene, CDR1 is SGDLS and CDR2 is YYNGEE. CDR3 bases: TGTGCCAGCAGTTCAGGCCCCGGGACAGGGCGGTACGAGCAGTACTTC. Its protein product is CASSSGPGTGRYEQYF.

The chain combines TRBV4-1 with TRBJ1-3, with a tentative D call TRBD1 (5 bases). CDR1 is MGHRA, CDR2 YSYEKL, per germline. The CDR3 spans 17 residues. The V gene lost 0 bases and the J gene lost 0 bases, with 12 bases spanning the gap. The CDR3 DNA reads TGCGCCAGCAGCCAAGATCTGTGGCAGGGCTCTGGAAACACCATATATTTT. The encoded protein is CASSQDLWQGSGNTIYF.

The chain carries TRBV4-3 and TRBJ1-2, with a weak D call TRBD1 (6 bases). This CDR3 has 14 amino acids. The V and J ends lost 1 base and 1 base respectively, with 7 bases between them. Germline lookup yields CDR1 LGHNA and CDR2 YSLEER. The CDR3 sequence: CASSQAQGNYGYTF. CDR3 coding DNA: TGCGCCAGCAGCCAAGCACAGGGTAACTATGGCTACACCTTC.

This CDR3 reads CASSRGQPENTEAFF. CDR3 nucleotides: TGTGCCAGTAGCCGTGGACAGCCAGAGAACACTGAAGCTTTCTTT. This chain links TRBV19 with TRBJ1-1; possibly TRBD1 for D (6 bases). CDR1 is LNHDA, CDR2 SQIVND, per germline (reference sequence). V shed 6 bases and J shed 1 base, with 15 bases lying between them. The CDR3 extends over 15 amino acids.

V gene TRBV5-1 combines with J gene TRBJ1-4, with TRBD1 matching over 7 bases. V lost 2 bases to trimming and J lost 4 bases; unmatched junction nucleotides: 5. Germline CDR1 reads SGHRS; CDR2 reads YFSETQ. The CDR3 is 15 amino acids. CDR3 nucleotides: TGCGCCAGCAGCTTCCGGGACAGACTTAATGAAAAACTGTTTTTT. It specifies CASSFRDRLNEKLFF.

The chain is built from TRBV2 and TRBJ1-3, with D possibly being TRBD1 (5 bases). The CDR3 extends over 15 amino acids. Looked up from germline, CDR1 is SNHLY and CDR2 is FYNNEI. V was trimmed by 7 bases and J by 6 bases, leaving 19 bases between them. In DNA, the CDR3 is TGTGCCAGCAACTGGCTGGGGGGTATTAAAAACACCATATATTTT. Residues: CASNWLGGIKNTIYF.